This TCR beta chain was obtained from a study of blood T cells in healthy people across ages. For this clonotype: Its cognate antigen is unknown.

Overall study results and limits: Naive CD4+ cell counts and diversity both ran higher in long-lived than in aged donors.

A second PCR of 7 to 11 cycles used a sample-barcoded 5' primer and a J-beta primer mix. A template-switch adaptor with 12 random nucleotides tagged each cDNA molecule. MiXCR, applied by TCRdb to the 5' RACE reads, yields one record per CDR3 protein. In the table there are roughly 410,000 distinct CDR3 sequences, roughly half of which are singletons. V dropped 5 bases and J dropped 3; count of bases not matched to a gene: 10. This CDR3 spans 15 amino acids. Each donor supplied roughly 10 milliliters of peripheral blood. The genes are TRBV12-3 or TRBV12-4 and TRBJ2-7; 7 nucleotides agree with TRBD1. The sample comprised blood. The receptor's source is a man between 60 and 75 years old in good health. CDR3 DNA: TGTGCCAGCAGTACCAGGACAGGAGCGAGCTACGAGCAGTACTTC. Its protein is CASSTRTGASYEQYF.